This paragraph reports one T cell receptor (beta chain). Its antigen is unidentified. The record originates from a study of CD8+ T cells in alopecia areata. Sequencing relied on a cDNA template that was reverse transcribed from extracted RNA. TCRdb's copy holds only in-frame clones and misses some; the assay was immunoSEQ multiplex PCR. The sample carries under 150,000 clones, about four fifths recorded once. This CDR3 contains 15 residues. Looked up from germline, CDR1 is SGHTA and CDR2 is FQGNSA. Trimming at V came to 5 bases and at J to 2 bases, leaving 5 bases not matched to a gene. Study-level points and caveats: Scalp specimens additionally yield sequences from normal skin's resident alphabeta T cells.

As for treatment: oral pan-JAK inhibitor, 5-10 mg twice daily. Samples from alopecia areata patients were lesional scalp punch biopsies and peripheral blood. The sample consisted of CD8+ T cells sorted from blood, taken at week 4, from a patient treated with tofacitinib. The clonotype was recovered from a human donor with alopecia areata. J is TRBJ2-3 and V is TRBV7-2, with 9 bases fitting TRBD2. The CDR3 DNA follows: TGTGCCAGCAGCCCGACTAGCGGCTACACAGATACGCAGTATTTT. Protein sequence: CASSPTSGYTDTQYF.